Each of the 12 T cell receptor beta chains below was sequenced from the same sample in a study of graft-versus-host responses after intestinal transplantation. TCRdb keeps only in-frame clones here, not all; method: immunoSEQ multiplex PCR. The sample has over 100,000 clones; approximately 93% are singletons. For these receptors, no antigen is known. The sample was unstimulated CD8+ T cells sorted from spleen or lymph node cells, taken before transplant. These TCRs come from a human donor who was the organ donor for an intestinal transplant.

The CDR3 loop reads CATDTVGRDMDTEAFF. The DNA of the CDR3 is TGTGCCACCGACACAGTGGGGCGCGATATGGACACTGAAGCTTTCTTT. The V and J genes are TRBV6-6 and TRBJ1-1; D perhaps matches TRBD1 (5 bases). This CDR3 spans 16 amino acids. Between the trimmed V and J ends, which lost 10 bases and 3 bases, there was a span of 24 bases. Germline CDR1 MNHNY, CDR2 SVGAGI (reference sequence).

This chain connects TRBV27 to TRBJ2-7, with 12 nucleotides matching TRBD2. Germline-derived CDR1 and CDR2 are MNHEY and SMNVEV (reference sequence). Trimming at V came to 4 bases and at J to 3 bases, leaving 7 bases not matched to a gene. This CDR3 contains 16 residues. The DNA for the CDR3 is TGTGCCAGCAGTTCTCGAGGACTAGCGGGATTCTACGAGCAGTACTTC. It translates to CASSSRGLAGFYEQYF.

This clone appeared a single time. CDR3 region: CASSQGTAAGYTF. The CDR3 nucleotides read TGTGCCAGCAGTCAAGGGACAGCCGCTGGCTACACCTTC. The chain carries TRBV6-6 and TRBJ1-2, with 7 bases identical to TRBD1. After removal of 5 bases from V and 7 bases from J, the junction contained 7 bases not matched to a gene. The CDR3 has 13 residues. Per germline, CDR1 MNHNY and CDR2 SVGAGI (reference sequence).

The J gene is TRBJ2-7, the V gene TRBV4-1, with 13 bases lining up with TRBD2. Germline V lookup: CDR1 MGHRA, CDR2 YSYEKL. V lost 5 bases and J lost 3; bases outside the gene matches: 4. The length of the CDR3 is 15 residues. CDR3 residues: CASSVGTSGNYEQYF. CDR3 nucleotide sequence: TGCGCCAGCAGCGTCGGGACTAGCGGGAACTACGAGCAGTACTTC.

This clone appeared once. The chain uses TRBV2 and TRBJ2-7; the D gene is possibly TRBD2 (6 bases). Deletions cut 3 bases from V and 0 bases from J, with 12 bases between. The CDR3 totals 15 residues. The germline CDR1 and CDR2 sequences are SNHLY and FYNNEI. The CDR3 loop reads CASSDGTSSSYEQYF. Written as DNA, the CDR3 is TGTGCCAGCAGTGACGGGACTTCTAGCTCCTACGAGCAGTACTTC. The full variable domain, rest sourced from reference TRBV2 and TRBJ2-7, is EPEVTQTPSHQVTQMGQEVILRCVPISNHLYFYWYRQILGQKVEFLVSFYNNEISEKSEIFDDQFSVERPDGSNFTLKIRSTKLEDSAMYFCASSDGTSSSYEQYFGPGTRLTVT.

The chain couples TRBV6-7 to TRBJ2-7; 8 nucleotides agree with TRBD1. TRBV6-7 is an ORF, and what it does is uncertain. Trimming took 6 bases from V and 0 from J; bases not matched to a gene: 10. This CDR3 has 16 amino acids. The CDR3 DNA reads as TGTGCCAGCAGCCTCCGACAGGGGACACTCTCCTACGAGCAGTACTTC. This codes for CASSLRQGTLSYEQYF.

The V gene is TRBV6-5, the J gene TRBJ1-1; D is perhaps TRBD1 (5 bases). Trimming removed 6 bases from V and 1 base from J, with 6 bases in between. The CDR3 contains 12 residues. Germline CDR1 MNHEY, CDR2 SVGAGI. CDR3 bases: TGTGCCAGCAGCACAGGGAACACTGAAGCTTTCTTT. The encoded protein is CASSTGNTEAFF.

This clone occurred once. The chain is built from TRBV28 and TRBJ2-7, with D perhaps TRBD1 (6 bases). CDR3 length equals 14 residues. V was shortened by 4 bases and J by 3 bases, with 13 bases between the two germline ends. Germline V gene lookup returns CDR1 MDHEN and CDR2 SYDVKM. The CDR3 sequence is CASSSPGHLYEQYF. The CDR3 nucleotides read TGTGCCAGCAGTTCACCGGGACACCTCTACGAGCAGTACTTC.

The chain combines TRBV12-2 with TRBJ2-5; TRBD2 is the table's D call, not checked against the DNA. The DNA end lines up better with TRBJ2-7; the J call may be wrong. TRBV12-2 is marked as a pseudogene. The CDR3 has 11 residues. The CDR3 is CASRWDYEQYF. DNA for the CDR3: TGTGCAAGTCGCTGGGACTACGAGCAGTACTTC.

The rearrangement joins TRBV27 to TRBJ2-3; D not resolved. The V gene lost 6 bases and the J gene lost 5 bases, with 9 bases spanning the gap. CDR3 length equals 12 residues. Germline loops: CDR1 MNHEY, CDR2 SMNVEV (reference sequence). The CDR3 region has the DNA TGTGCCAGCAGCTCTACTCGAGATACGCAGTATTTT. As protein: CASSSTRDTQYF.

The V call is TRBV7-9, the J call TRBJ2-1; 14 nucleotides line up with TRBD2. Trimming at V came to 4 bases and at J to 10 bases, leaving 6 bases not matched to a gene. CDR1 and CDR2 (germline): SEHNR, FQNEAQ (reference sequence). This CDR3 has 15 amino acids. CDR3 nucleotide sequence: TGTGCCAGCAGCTCGACTAGCGGGAGGGCCCGGGAGCAGTTCTTC. Translated, it gives CASSSTSGRAREQFF.

The table lists this clone with a count of one. This chain links TRBV19 with TRBJ2-1; D may match TRBD1 or TRBD2 (6 bases each). This CDR3 spans 13 amino acids. CDR1 is LNHDA and CDR2 is SQIVND in the germline V gene (reference sequence). V was cut by 3 bases and J by 6 bases, with 9 bases left in between. CDR3 nucleotide sequence: TGTGCCAGTAGTATCGGAGGGGGCAATGAGCAGTTCTTC. This sequence encodes CASSIGGGNEQFF.